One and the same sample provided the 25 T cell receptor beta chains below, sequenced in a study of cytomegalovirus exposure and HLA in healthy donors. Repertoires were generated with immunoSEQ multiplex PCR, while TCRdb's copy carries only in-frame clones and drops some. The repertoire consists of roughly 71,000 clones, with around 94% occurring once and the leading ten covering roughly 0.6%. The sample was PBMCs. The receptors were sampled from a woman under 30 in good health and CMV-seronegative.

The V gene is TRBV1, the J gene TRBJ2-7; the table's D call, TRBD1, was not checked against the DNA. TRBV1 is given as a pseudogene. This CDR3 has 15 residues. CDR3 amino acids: CTSSQRTGPIYEQYF. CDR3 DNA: TGCACCAGCAGCCAAAGGACAGGGCCCATATACGAGCAGTACTTC.

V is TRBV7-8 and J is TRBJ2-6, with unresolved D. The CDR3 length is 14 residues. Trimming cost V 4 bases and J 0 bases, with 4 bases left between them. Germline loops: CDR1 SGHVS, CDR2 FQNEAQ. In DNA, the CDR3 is TGTGCCAGCAGCTCCCGCTCTGGGGCCAACGTCCTGACTTTC. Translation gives CASSSRSGANVLTF.

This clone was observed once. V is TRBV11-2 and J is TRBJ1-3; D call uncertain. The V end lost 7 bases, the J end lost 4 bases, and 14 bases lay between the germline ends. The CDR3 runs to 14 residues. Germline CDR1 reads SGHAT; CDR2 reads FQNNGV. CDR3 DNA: TGTGCCAGCAATCAAGGGAGGGAAGGAAACACCATATATTTT. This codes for CASNQGREGNTIYF.

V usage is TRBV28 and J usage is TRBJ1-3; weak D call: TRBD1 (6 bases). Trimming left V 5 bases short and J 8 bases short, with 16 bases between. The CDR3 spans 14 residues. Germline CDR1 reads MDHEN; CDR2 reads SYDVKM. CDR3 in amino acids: CASSHGTPGDTIYF. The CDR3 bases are TGTGCCAGCAGTCACGGGACACCCGGGGACACCATATATTTT.

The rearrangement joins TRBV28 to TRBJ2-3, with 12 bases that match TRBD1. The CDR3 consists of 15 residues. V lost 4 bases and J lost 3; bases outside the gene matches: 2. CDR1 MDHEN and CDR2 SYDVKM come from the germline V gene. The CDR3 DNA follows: TGTGCCAGCAGTTCGGGACAGGGGGCGACAGATACGCAGTATTTT. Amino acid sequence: CASSSGQGATDTQYF. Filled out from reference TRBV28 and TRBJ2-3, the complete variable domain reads DVKVTQSSRYLVKRTGEKVFLECVQDMDHENMFWYRQDPGLGLRLIYFSYDVKMKEKGDIPEGYSVSREKKERFSLILESASTNQTSMYLCASSSGQGATDTQYFGPGTRLTVL.

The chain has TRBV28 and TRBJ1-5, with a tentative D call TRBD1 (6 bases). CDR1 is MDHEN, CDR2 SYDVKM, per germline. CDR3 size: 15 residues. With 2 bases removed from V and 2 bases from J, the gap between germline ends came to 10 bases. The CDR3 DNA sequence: TGTGCCAGCAGTTTAGTGGGGGCGGGCAATCAGCCCCAGCATTTT. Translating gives CASSLVGAGNQPQHF.

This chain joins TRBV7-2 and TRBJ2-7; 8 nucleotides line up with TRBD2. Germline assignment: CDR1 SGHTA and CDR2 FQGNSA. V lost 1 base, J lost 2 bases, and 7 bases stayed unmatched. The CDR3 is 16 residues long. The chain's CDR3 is CASSLELAVPAYEQYF. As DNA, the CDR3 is TGTGCCAGCAGCTTAGAACTAGCGGTCCCGGCCTACGAGCAGTACTTC.

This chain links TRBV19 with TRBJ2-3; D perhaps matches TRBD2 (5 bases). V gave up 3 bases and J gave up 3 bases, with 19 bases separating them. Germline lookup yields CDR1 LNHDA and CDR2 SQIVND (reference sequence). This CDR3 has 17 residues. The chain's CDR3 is CASSIRRPLRGTDTQYF. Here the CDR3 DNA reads TGTGCCAGTAGTATCCGTCGACCATTACGGGGAACAGATACGCAGTATTTT.

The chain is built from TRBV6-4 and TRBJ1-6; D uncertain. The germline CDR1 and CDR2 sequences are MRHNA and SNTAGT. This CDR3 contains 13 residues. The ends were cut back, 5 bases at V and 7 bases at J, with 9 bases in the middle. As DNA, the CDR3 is TGTGCCAGCAGTCCGGGAGAGAATTCACCCCTCCACTTT. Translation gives CASSPGENSPLHF.

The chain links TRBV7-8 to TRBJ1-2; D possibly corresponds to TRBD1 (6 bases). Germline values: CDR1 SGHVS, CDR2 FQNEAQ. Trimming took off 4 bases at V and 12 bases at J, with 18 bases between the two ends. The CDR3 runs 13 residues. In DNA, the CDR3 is TGTGCCAGCAGCTCCGACGCACAGGGTGGAGACACCTTC. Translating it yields CASSSDAQGGDTF.

The CDR3 sequence: CAISRGGSTDTQYF. The CDR3 bases are TGTGCCATCAGCCGGGGGGGGAGCACAGATACGCAGTATTTT. V usage is TRBV10-3 and J usage is TRBJ2-3; TRBD2 matches at 8 bases. The junction had 2 bases not matched to a gene; V was cut back by 6 bases and J by 0 bases. Germline V lookup: CDR1 ENHRY, CDR2 SYGVKD. This CDR3 region has 14 residues.

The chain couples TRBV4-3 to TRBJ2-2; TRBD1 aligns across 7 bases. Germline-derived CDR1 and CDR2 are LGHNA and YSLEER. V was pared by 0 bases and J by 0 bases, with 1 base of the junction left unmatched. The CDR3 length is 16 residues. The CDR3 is CASSQDQGANTGELFF. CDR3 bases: TGCGCCAGCAGCCAAGATCAGGGGGCGAACACCGGGGAGCTGTTTTTT.

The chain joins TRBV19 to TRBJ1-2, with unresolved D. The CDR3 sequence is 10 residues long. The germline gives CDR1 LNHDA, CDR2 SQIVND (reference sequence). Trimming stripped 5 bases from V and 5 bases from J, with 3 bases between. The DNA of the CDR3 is TGTGCCAGTAGTTCGTATGGCTACACCTTC. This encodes CASSSYGYTF.

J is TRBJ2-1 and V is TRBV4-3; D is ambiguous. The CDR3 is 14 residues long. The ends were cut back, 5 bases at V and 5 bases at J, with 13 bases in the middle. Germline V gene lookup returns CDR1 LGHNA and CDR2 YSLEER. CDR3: CASSFRHQNNEQFF. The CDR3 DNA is TGCGCCAGCAGCTTTCGCCATCAGAACAATGAGCAGTTCTTC.

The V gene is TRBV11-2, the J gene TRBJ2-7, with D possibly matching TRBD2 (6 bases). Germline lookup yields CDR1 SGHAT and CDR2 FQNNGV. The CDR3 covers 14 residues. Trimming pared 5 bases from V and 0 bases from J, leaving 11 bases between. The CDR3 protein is CASSTGGFSYEQYF. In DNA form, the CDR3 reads TGTGCCAGCAGCACCGGGGGTTTCTCCTACGAGCAGTACTTC.

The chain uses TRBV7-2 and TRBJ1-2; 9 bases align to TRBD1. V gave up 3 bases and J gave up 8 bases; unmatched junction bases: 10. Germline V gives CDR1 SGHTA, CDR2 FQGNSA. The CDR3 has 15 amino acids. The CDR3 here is CASSFMTGGALGYTF. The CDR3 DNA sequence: TGTGCCAGCAGCTTTATGACAGGGGGGGCTTTGGGCTACACCTTC.

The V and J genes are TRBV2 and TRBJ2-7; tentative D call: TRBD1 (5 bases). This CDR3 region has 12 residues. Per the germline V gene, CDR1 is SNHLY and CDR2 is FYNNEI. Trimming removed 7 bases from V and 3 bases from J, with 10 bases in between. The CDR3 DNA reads TGTGCCAGCATAGGGGCATTCTACGAGCAGTACTTC. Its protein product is CASIGAFYEQYF.

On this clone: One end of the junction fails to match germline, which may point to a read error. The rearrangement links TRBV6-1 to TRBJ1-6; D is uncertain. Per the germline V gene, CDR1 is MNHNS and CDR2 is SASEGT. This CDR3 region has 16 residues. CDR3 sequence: CASSEERSSYNSPLHF. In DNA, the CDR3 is TGTGCCAGCAGCGAAGAGAGGAGCTCCTATAATTCACCCCTCCACTTT.

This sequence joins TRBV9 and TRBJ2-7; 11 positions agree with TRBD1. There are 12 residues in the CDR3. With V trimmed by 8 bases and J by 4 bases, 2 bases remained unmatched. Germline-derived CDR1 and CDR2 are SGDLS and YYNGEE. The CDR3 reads CASGQGAYEQYF. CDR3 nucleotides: TGTGCCAGTGGACAGGGGGCTTACGAGCAGTACTTC.

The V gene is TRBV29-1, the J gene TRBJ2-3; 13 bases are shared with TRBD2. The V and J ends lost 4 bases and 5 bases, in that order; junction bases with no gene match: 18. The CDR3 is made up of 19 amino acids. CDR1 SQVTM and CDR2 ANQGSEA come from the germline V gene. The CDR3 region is CSVVGSVTSGGRQGDTQYF. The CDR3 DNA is TGCAGCGTTGTTGGGTCGGTGACTAGCGGGGGGAGGCAGGGAGATACGCAGTATTTT.

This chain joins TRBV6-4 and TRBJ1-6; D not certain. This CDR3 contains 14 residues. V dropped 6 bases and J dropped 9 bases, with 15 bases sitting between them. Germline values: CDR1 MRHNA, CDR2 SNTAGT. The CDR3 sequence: CASSPEGHGSPLHF. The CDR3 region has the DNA TGTGCCAGCAGCCCAGAGGGCCATGGTTCACCCCTCCACTTT.

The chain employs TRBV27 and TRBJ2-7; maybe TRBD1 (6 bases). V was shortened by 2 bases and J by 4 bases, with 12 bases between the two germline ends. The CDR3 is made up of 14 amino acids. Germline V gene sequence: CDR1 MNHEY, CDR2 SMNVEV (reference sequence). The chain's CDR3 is CASSLRDTGYEQYF. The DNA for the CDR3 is TGTGCCAGCAGTTTACGGGACACAGGATACGAGCAGTACTTC.

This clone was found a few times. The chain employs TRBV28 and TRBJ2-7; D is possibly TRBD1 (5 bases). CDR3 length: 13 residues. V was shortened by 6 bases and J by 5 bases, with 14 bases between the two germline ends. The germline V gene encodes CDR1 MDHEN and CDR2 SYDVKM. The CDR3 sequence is CASRRQGPHEQYF. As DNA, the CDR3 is TGTGCCAGCAGGCGGCAGGGTCCCCACGAGCAGTACTTC.

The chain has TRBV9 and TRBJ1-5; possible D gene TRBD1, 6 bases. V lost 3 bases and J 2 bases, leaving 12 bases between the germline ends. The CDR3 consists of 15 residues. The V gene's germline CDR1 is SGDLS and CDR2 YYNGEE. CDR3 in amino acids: CASSARGRGNQPQHF. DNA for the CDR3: TGTGCCAGCAGCGCAAGGGGGAGAGGCAATCAGCCCCAGCATTTT.

CDR3 sequence: CAWSVIQGPNEKLFF. In DNA form, the CDR3 reads TGTGCCTGGAGTGTAATTCAGGGTCCTAATGAAAAACTGTTTTTT. J is TRBJ1-4 and V is TRBV30, with a weak D call TRBD1 (5 bases). Trimming shortened V by 0 bases and J by 3 bases, and 11 bases separated the two germline ends. Germline V lookup: CDR1 GTSNPN, CDR2 SVGIG (reference sequence). The CDR3 sequence is 15 residues long.